The present TCR beta chain was sequenced within a study of T cells in Graves' hyperthyroidism and ophthalmopathy. Study findings and constraints: Within blood appeared most thyroid clonotypes that had expanded above 0.001.

CDR1 and CDR2 from the germline V gene are SGDLS and YYNGEE. The trim removed 3 bases at V and 6 bases at J, leaving 11 bases unmatched. CDR3 length equals 16 residues. Concerning this clonotype: What it recognizes is unknown.

What was amplified from RNA transcripts were TCR beta CDR3 regions. TCR CDR3 regions were first amplified by RT-PCR with HTBI primers. TCRdb analysed the multiplex PCR reads with MiXCR anew, one entry per CDR3 protein. The sample holds more than 550,000 distinct CDR3 sequences, just under 45% seen once. The sample was peripheral blood or thyroid tissue (not recorded which). The chain is built from TRBV9 and TRBJ1-2; 10 positions match TRBD1. The clonotype comes from an adult man with Graves' disease, either hyperthyroidism or ophthalmopathy (not recorded which). The CDR3 region is CASSAGTGTGADGYTF. DNA for the CDR3: TGTGCCAGCAGCGCCGGTACCGGGACAGGGGCTGATGGCTACACCTTC.